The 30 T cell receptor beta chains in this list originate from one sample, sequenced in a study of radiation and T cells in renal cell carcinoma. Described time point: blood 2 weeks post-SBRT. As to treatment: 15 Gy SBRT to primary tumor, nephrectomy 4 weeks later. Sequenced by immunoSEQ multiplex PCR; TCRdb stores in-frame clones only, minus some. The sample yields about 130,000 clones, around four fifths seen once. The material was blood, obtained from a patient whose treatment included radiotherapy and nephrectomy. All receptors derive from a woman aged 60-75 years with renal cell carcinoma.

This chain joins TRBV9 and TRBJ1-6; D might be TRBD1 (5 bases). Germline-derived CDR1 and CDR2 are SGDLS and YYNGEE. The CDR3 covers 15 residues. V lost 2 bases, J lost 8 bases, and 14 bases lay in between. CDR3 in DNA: TGTGCCAGCAGCGTTTCCGGGACGGGCCATTCACCCCTCCACTTT. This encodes CASSVSGTGHSPLHF.

CDR3 DNA sequence: TGCGGCGACAGGGCTTGGACAGATACGCAGTATTTT. It codes for CGDRAWTDTQYF. This chain links TRBV29-1 with TRBJ2-3; the match to TRBD1 covers 7 bases. Germline CDR1 SQVTM, CDR2 ANQGSEA. This CDR3 is 12 amino acids long.

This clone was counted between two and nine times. The CDR3 loop reads CASSSGQPNTEAFF. The CDR3 DNA reads as TGTGCCAGCAGTTCGGGACAACCGAACACTGAAGCTTTCTTT. This chain links TRBV2 with TRBJ1-1, with a weak D call TRBD1 (6 bases). Trimming took off 5 bases at V and 1 base at J, with 11 bases between the two ends. The CDR3 has 14 residues. Germline loops: CDR1 SNHLY, CDR2 FYNNEI. The full variable domain, its missing parts supplied by reference TRBV2 and TRBJ1-1, is EPEVTQTPSHQVTQMGQEVILRCVPISNHLYFYWYRQILGQKVEFLVSFYNNEISEKSEIFDDQFSVERPDGSNFTLKIRSTKLEDSAMYFCASSSGQPNTEAFFGQGTRLTVV.

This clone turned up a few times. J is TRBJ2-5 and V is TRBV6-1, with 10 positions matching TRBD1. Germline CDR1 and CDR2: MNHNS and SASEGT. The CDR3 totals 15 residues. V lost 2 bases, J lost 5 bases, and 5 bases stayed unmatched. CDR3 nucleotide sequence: TGTGCCAGCAGTGAAAGGGGACAGGGGTCGGAGACCCAGTACTTC. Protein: CASSERGQGSETQYF.

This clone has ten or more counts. The CDR3 region is CASREIYRDRVEQYF. CDR3 bases: TGTGCCAGCAGGGAGATTTACCGGGACAGGGTCGAGCAGTACTTC. This chain uses TRBV2 with TRBJ2-7, with 9 bases identical to TRBD1. The CDR3 loop spans 15 amino acids. CDR1 and CDR2 (germline): SNHLY, FYNNEI. The V and J ends lost 6 bases and 6 bases, in that order; junction bases with no gene match: 12.

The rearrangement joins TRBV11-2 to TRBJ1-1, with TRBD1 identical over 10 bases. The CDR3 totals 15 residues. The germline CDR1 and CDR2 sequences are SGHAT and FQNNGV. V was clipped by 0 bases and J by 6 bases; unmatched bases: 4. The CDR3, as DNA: TGTGCCAGCAGCTTAGAGACAGGGGGCCTGGCTGAAGCTTTCTTT. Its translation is CASSLETGGLAEAFF.

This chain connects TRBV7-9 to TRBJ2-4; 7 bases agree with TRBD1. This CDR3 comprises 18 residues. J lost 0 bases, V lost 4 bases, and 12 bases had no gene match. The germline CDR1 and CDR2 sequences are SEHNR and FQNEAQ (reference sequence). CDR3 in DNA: TGTGCCAGCAGCTCACCGGGACAGTATCCCTTAGCCAAAAACATTCAGTACTTC. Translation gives CASSSPGQYPLAKNIQYF.

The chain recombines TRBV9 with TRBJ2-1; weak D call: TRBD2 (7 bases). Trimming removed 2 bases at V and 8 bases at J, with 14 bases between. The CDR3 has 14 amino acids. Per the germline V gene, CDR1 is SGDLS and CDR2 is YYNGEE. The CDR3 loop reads CASSVGGLLYEQFF. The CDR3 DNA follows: TGTGCCAGCAGCGTCGGGGGGCTTCTTTATGAGCAGTTCTTC.

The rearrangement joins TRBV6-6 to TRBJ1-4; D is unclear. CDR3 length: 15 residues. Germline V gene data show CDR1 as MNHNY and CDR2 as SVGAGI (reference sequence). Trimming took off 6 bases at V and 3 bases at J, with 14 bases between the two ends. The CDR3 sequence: CASSNPGLANEKLFF. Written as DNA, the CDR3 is TGTGCCAGCAGCAACCCCGGTTTAGCTAATGAAAAACTGTTTTTT.

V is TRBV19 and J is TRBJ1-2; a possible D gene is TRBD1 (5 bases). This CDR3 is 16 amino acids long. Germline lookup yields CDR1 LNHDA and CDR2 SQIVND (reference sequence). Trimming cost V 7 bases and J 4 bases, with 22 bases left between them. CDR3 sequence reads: CASTSLRSDSVYGYTF. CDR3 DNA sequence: TGTGCCAGTACTTCCCTCCGCTCAGACAGTGTCTATGGCTACACCTTC.

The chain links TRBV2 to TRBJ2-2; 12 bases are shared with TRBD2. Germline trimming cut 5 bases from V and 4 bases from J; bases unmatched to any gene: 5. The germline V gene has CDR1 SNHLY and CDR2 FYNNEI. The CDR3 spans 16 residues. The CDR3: CASSPLAGGATGELFF. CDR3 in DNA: TGTGCCAGCAGTCCTCTAGCGGGGGGGGCCACCGGGGAGCTGTTTTTT. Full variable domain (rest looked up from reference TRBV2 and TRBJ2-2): EPEVTQTPSHQVTQMGQEVILRCVPISNHLYFYWYRQILGQKVEFLVSFYNNEISEKSEIFDDQFSVERPDGSNFTLKIRSTKLEDSAMYFCASSPLAGGATGELFFGEGSRLTVL.

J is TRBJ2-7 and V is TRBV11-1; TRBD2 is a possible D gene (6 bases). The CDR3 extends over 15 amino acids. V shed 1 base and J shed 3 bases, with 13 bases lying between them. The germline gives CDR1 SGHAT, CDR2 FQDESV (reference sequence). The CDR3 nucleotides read TGTGCCAGCAGCTTAGGCTCGGGAGCGGACTACGAGCAGTACTTC. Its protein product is CASSLGSGADYEQYF.

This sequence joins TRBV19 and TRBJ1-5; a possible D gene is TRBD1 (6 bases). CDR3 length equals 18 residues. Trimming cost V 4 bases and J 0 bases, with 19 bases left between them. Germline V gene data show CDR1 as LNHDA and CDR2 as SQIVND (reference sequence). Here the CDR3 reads CASSNRPGGSYSNQPQHF. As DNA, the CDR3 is TGTGCCAGTAGTAACCGCCCTGGGGGCTCTTATAGCAATCAGCCCCAGCATTTT.

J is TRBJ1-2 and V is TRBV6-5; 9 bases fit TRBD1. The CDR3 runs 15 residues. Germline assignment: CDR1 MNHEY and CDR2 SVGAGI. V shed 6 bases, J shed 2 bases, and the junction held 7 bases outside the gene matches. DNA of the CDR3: TGTGCCAGCAGCCCAAGACAGGGGGGGAACTATGGCTACACCTTC. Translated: CASSPRQGGNYGYTF.

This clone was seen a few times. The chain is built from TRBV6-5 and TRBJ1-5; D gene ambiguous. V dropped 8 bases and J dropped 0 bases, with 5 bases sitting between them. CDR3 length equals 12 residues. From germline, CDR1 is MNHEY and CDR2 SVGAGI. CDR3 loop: CASGDSNQPQHF. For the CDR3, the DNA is TGTGCCAGCGGGGATAGCAATCAGCCCCAGCATTTT.

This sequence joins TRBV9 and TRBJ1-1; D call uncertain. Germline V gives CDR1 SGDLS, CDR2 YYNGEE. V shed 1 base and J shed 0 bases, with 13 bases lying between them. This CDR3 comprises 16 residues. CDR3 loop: CASSVSSSLMNTEAFF. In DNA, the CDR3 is TGTGCCAGCAGCGTAAGTAGTTCGCTGATGAACACTGAAGCTTTCTTT. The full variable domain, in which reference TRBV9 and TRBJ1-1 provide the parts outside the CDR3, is DSGVTQTPKHLITATGQRVTLRCSPRSGDLSVYWYQQSLDQGLQFLIQYYNGEERAKGNILERFSAQQFPDLHSELNLSSLELGDSALYFCASSVSSSLMNTEAFFGQGTRLTVV.

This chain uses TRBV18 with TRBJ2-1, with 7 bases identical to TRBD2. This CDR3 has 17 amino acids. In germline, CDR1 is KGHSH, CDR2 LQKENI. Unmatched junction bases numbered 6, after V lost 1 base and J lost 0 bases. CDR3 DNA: TGTGCCAGCTCACCACGGCTAGCGGAAGCCTCCTACAATGAGCAGTTCTTC. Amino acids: CASSPRLAEASYNEQFF.

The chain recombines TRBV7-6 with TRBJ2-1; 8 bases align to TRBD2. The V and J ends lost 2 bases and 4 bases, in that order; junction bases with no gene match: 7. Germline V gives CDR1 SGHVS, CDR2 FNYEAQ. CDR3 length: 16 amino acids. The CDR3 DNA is TGTGCCAGCAGCTTACTAGCGGGCGGGGGGTACAATGAGCAGTTCTTC. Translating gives CASSLLAGGGYNEQFF. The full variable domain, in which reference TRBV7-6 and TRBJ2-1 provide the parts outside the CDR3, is GAGVSQSPRYKVTKRGQDVALRCDPISGHVSLYWYRQALGQGPEFLTYFNYEAQQDKSGLPNDRFSAERPEGSISTLTIQRTEQRDSAMYRCASSLLAGGGYNEQFFGPGTRLTVL.

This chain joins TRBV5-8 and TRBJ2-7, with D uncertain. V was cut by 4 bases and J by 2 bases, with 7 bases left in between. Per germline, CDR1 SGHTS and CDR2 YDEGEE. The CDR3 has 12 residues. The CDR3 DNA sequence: TGTGCCAGCAGCCGCCTGACCTACGAGCAGTACTTC. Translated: CASSRLTYEQYF.

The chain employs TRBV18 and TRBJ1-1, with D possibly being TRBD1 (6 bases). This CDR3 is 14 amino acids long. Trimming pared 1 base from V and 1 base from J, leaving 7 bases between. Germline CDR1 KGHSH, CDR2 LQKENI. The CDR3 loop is CASSPRTANTEAFF. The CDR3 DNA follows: TGTGCCAGCTCACCACGGACAGCGAACACTGAAGCTTTCTTT. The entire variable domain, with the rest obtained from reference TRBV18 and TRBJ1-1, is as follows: NAGVMQNPRHLVRRRGQEARLRCSPMKGHSHVYWYRQLPEEGLKFMVYLQKENIIDESGMPKERFSAEFPKEGPSILRIQQVVRGDSAAYFCASSPRTANTEAFFGQGTRLTVV.

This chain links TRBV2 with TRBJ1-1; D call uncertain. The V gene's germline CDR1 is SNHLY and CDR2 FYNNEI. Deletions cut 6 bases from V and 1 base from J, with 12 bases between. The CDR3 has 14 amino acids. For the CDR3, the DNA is TGTGCCAGCAGGCCGGACGGTGGGAACACTGAAGCTTTCTTT. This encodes CASRPDGGNTEAFF.

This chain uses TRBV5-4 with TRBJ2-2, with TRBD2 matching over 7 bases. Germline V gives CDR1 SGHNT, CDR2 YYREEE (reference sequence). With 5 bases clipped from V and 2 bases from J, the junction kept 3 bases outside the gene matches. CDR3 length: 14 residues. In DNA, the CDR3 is TGTGCCAGCAGGGGGGACTATAACACCGGGGAGCTGTTTTTT. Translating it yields CASRGDYNTGELFF.

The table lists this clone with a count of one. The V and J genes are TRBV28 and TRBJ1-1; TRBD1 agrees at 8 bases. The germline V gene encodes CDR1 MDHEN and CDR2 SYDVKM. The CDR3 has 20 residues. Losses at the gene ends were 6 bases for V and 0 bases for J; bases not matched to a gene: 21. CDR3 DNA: TGTGCCAGCAGATATTATGCTCCCCCCGGGACAGGTGGCATGAACACTGAAGCTTTCTTT. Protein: CASRYYAPPGTGGMNTEAFF.

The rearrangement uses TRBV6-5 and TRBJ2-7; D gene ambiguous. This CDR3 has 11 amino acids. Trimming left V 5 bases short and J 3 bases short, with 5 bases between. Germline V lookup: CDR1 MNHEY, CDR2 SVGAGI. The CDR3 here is CASSDNYEQYF. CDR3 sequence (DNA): TGTGCCAGCAGTGATAACTACGAGCAGTACTTC.

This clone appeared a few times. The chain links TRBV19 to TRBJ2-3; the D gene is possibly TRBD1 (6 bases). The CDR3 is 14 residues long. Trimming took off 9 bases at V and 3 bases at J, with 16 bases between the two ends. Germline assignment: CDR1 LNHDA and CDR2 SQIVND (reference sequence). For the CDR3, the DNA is TGTGCCAGCCTGGAGGCAGGGGAAACAGATACGCAGTATTTT. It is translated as CASLEAGETDTQYF.

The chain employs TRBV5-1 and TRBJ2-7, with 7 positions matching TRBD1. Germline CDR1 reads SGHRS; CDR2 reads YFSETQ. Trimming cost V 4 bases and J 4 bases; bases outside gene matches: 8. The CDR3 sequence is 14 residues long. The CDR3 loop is CASSPGQFEYEQYF. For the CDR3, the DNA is TGCGCCAGCAGCCCGGGACAGTTCGAGTACGAGCAGTACTTC.

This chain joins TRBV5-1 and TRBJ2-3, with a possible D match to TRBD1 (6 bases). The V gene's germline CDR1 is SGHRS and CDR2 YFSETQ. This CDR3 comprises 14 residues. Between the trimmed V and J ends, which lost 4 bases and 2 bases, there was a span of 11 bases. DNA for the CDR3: TGCGCCAGCAGCCAGGACAGAAACACAGATACGCAGTATTTT. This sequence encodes CASSQDRNTDTQYF.

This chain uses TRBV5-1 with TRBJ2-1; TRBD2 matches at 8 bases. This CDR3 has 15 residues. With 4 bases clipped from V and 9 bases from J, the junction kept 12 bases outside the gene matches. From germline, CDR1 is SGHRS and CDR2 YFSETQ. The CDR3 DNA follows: TGCGCCAGCAGCGGGAGCGGGAGTACAACCGGTGAGCAGTTCTTC. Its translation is CASSGSGSTTGEQFF.

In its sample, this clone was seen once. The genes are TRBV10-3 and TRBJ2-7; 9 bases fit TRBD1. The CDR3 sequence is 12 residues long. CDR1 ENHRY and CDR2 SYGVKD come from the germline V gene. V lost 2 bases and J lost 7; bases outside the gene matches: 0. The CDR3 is CAISEDRGEQYF. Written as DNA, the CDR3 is TGTGCCATCAGTGAGGACAGGGGGGAGCAGTACTTC.

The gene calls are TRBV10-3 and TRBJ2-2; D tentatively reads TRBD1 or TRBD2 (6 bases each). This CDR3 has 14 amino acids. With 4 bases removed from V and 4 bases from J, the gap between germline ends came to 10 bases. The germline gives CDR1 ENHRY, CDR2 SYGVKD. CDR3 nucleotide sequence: TGTGCCATCAGTGGGAGGGGGTCCACCGGGGAGCTGTTTTTT. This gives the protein CAISGRGSTGELFF.